A single sample gave rise to the 27 T cell receptor beta chains below, sequenced in a study of cytomegalovirus exposure and HLA in healthy donors. With 60 Vbeta and 13 Jbeta primers, the PCR was carried out. Profiled with immunoSEQ multiplex PCR; TCRdb holds only in-frame clones, not every one. The sample has nearly 200,000 clones, over 70% seen once. The specimen was PBMCs. These receptors all come from a man aged 25 to 40 in good health and CMV-seronegative.

The V call is TRBV30, the J call TRBJ2-1; 8 bases are shared with TRBD2. Germline values: CDR1 GTSNPN, CDR2 SVGIG (reference sequence). The CDR3 has 14 residues. Trimming cost V 2 bases and J 7 bases; bases outside gene matches: 7. CDR3 in DNA: TGTGCCTGGAGTCGGGGGGGAGTGGGGAATGAGCAGTTCTTC. It specifies CAWSRGGVGNEQFF.

The chain couples TRBV7-9 to TRBJ2-1; 9 nucleotides line up with TRBD2. Germline CDR1 reads SEHNR; CDR2 reads FQNEAQ (reference sequence). The CDR3 runs to 16 residues. The V segment lost 5 bases and the J segment 4 bases; nucleotides outside the gene matches: 9. The CDR3 is CASSPTLSGRYNEQFF. The CDR3 DNA reads TGTGCCAGCAGCCCTACCCTTAGCGGGAGATACAATGAGCAGTTCTTC.

The chain couples TRBV6-6 to TRBJ2-7; 10 bases fit TRBD2. From germline, CDR1 is MNHNY and CDR2 SVGAGI (reference sequence). Trimming took 6 bases from V and 7 from J; bases not matched to a gene: 6. The CDR3 is made up of 13 amino acids. Here the CDR3 reads CASSDLAGVEQYF. The DNA of the CDR3 is TGTGCCAGCAGCGATCTAGCGGGAGTTGAGCAGTACTTC.

V usage is TRBV4-2 and J usage is TRBJ1-2; tentative D call: TRBD1 (5 bases). The germline V gene has CDR1 LGHNA and CDR2 YNFKEQ. V was cut by 1 base and J by 5 bases, with 11 bases left in between. The CDR3 contains 14 residues. The CDR3: CASSQGGSIYGYTF. CDR3 bases: TGTGCCAGCAGCCAAGGGGGCAGCATATATGGCTACACCTTC.

The J gene is TRBJ2-7, the V gene TRBV6-6; 7 positions agree with TRBD2. CDR3 size: 16 residues. Germline V gene lookup returns CDR1 MNHNY and CDR2 SVGAGI (reference sequence). The J segment lost 6 bases and the V segment lost 2 bases, leaving 13 bases of the junction unmatched. The CDR3 here is CASSYLRGGWGGEQYF. The CDR3 DNA is TGTGCCAGCAGTTACCTCCGAGGAGGGTGGGGGGGCGAGCAGTACTTC.

The gene calls are TRBV6-1 and TRBJ1-3; D gene ambiguous. The CDR3 has 12 residues. Germline CDR1 and CDR2: MNHNS and SASEGT. The CDR3 DNA sequence: TGTTCTTCCCCTGGCGGGGGAAACACCATATATTTT. This encodes CSSPGGGNTIYF.

The V call is TRBV6-5, the J call TRBJ1-4; 7 positions match TRBD1. Germline V CDR1 and CDR2: MNHEY, SVGAGI. The J segment lost 7 bases and the V segment lost 3 bases, leaving 5 bases of the junction unmatched. The CDR3 runs 14 residues. This chain's CDR3 is CASSYFQGGEKLFF. CDR3 DNA sequence: TGTGCCAGCAGTTATTTCCAGGGGGGTGAAAAACTGTTTTTT.

V gene TRBV12-2 combines with J gene TRBJ2-5; the table's D call, TRBD2, has no DNA check behind it. TRBV12-2 corresponds to a pseudogene. The CDR3 runs 17 residues. CDR3 sequence: CASRLNAKTPSRETQYF. The CDR3 bases are TGTGCAAGTCGCTTAAATGCGAAAACCCCTAGCCGAGAGACCCAGTACTTC.

V usage is TRBV11-2 and J usage is TRBJ2-2, with D perhaps matching TRBD1 (6 bases). The V gene lost 2 bases and the J gene lost 9 bases, with 13 bases spanning the gap. In germline, CDR1 is SGHAT, CDR2 FQNNGV. The CDR3 totals 14 residues. The CDR3 region has the DNA TGTGCCAGCAGCTTAAGTTGGGACAACCGGGAGCTGTTTTTT. This encodes CASSLSWDNRELFF.

The genes are TRBV5-4 and TRBJ2-6; a possible D gene is TRBD1 (6 bases). V was shortened by 1 base and J by 5 bases, with 13 bases between the two germline ends. In germline, CDR1 is SGHNT, CDR2 YYREEE (reference sequence). The CDR3 is 16 residues long. For the CDR3, the DNA is TGTGCCAGCAGCTTGTCCCCGGACAGCTGGGCCAACGTCCTGACTTTC. Its translation is CASSLSPDSWANVLTF.

This chain links TRBV4-1 with TRBJ1-3; 7 bases map to TRBD1. Germline CDR1 MGHRA, CDR2 YSYEKL. The CDR3 runs to 14 residues. The V segment lost 5 bases and the J segment 0 bases; nucleotides outside the gene matches: 1. CDR3 protein: CASSWTGSGNTIYF. The CDR3 region has the DNA TGCGCCAGCAGCTGGACAGGCTCTGGAAACACCATATATTTT.

The chain couples TRBV7-6 to TRBJ2-3, with 8 bases that match TRBD2. The CDR3 is made up of 18 amino acids. Germline assignment: CDR1 SGHVS and CDR2 FNYEAQ. V was pared by 2 bases and J by 5 bases, with 15 bases of the junction left unmatched. The CDR3 DNA is TGTGCCAGCAGCTTATTTCCTCAGTCGGGGGGGGCCGTAGATACGCAGTATTTT. Its translation is CASSLFPQSGGAVDTQYF.

The V call is TRBV29-1, the J call TRBJ2-1; 13 bases map to TRBD2. Germline V gene data show CDR1 as SQVTM and CDR2 as ANQGSEA. After removal of 5 bases from V and 9 bases from J, the junction contained 10 bases not matched to a gene. The CDR3 loop spans 15 amino acids. CDR3 in amino acids: CSVSDRGLAGSEQFF. The CDR3 DNA reads as TGCAGCGTTAGCGACAGGGGACTAGCGGGAAGTGAGCAGTTCTTC.

The chain carries TRBV5-1 and TRBJ2-7; 12 bases align to TRBD1. V shed 4 bases and J 4 bases; nucleotides not matched to a gene: 9. Germline values: CDR1 SGHRS, CDR2 YFSETQ. The CDR3 has 16 residues. CDR3 coding DNA: TGCGCCAGCAGCGAGAGGGACAGGGGGCTGTTATACGAGCAGTACTTC. Protein: CASSERDRGLLYEQYF.

This chain connects TRBV10-3 to TRBJ2-7, with TRBD2 as a possible D gene (6 bases). This CDR3 comprises 12 residues. The germline V and J ends were trimmed by 3 bases and 4 bases, with 7 bases remaining between them. Looked up from germline, CDR1 is ENHRY and CDR2 is SYGVKD. In DNA, the CDR3 is TGTGCCATCAGTGACCGGGGGTACGAGCAGTACTTC. It translates to CAISDRGYEQYF.

The chain couples TRBV10-3 to TRBJ2-1; possibly TRBD2 for D (7 bases). Trimming left V 3 bases short and J 5 bases short, with 23 bases between. The CDR3 extends over 18 amino acids. CDR1 and CDR2 from the germline V gene are ENHRY and SYGVKD. CDR3: CAISDPRVGGGNNNEQFF. CDR3 in DNA: TGTGCCATCAGTGACCCGAGAGTAGGGGGAGGGAACAACAATGAGCAGTTCTTC.

The V and J genes are TRBV28 and TRBJ2-2; D gene ambiguous. Trimming stripped 6 bases from V and 2 bases from J, with 13 bases between. Germline assignment: CDR1 MDHEN and CDR2 SYDVKM. CDR3 size: 15 residues. CDR3 nucleotides: TGTGCCAGCAGCCCCGTGTTCCTAAACACCGGGGAGCTGTTTTTT. Protein: CASSPVFLNTGELFF. Based on the CDR3 plus reference TRBV28 and TRBJ2-2, the full variable domain is DVKVTQSSRYLVKRTGEKVFLECVQDMDHENMFWYRQDPGLGLRLIYFSYDVKMKEKGDIPEGYSVSREKKERFSLILESASTNQTSMYLCASSPVFLNTGELFFGEGSRLTVL.

The CDR3 bases are TGCGCCAGCAGCTTGCAAACAGGGACTGGGGCCAACGTCCTGACTTTC. Residues: CASSLQTGTGANVLTF. V usage is TRBV5-1 and J usage is TRBJ2-6; TRBD1 might be the D (6 bases). V lost 1 base and J 2 bases, leaving 10 bases between the germline ends. CDR3 length equals 16 residues. Germline CDR1 and CDR2: SGHRS and YFSETQ.

The chain employs TRBV5-6 and TRBJ2-7, with D perhaps TRBD1 (6 bases). Germline CDR1 SGHDT, CDR2 YYEEEE. The CDR3 runs 14 residues. V shed 4 bases and J shed 1 base, with 12 bases lying between them. The CDR3 sequence is CASSPDRISYEQYF. CDR3 DNA: TGTGCCAGCAGCCCGGACAGAATATCCTACGAGCAGTACTTC. The full variable domain, completed using reference TRBV5-6 and TRBJ2-7, is DAGVTQSPTHLIKTRGQQVTLRCSPKSGHDTVSWYQQALGQGPQFIFQYYEEEERQRGNFPDRFSGHQFPNYSSELNVNALLLGDSALYLCASSPDRISYEQYFGPGTRLTVT.

CDR3 nucleotide sequence: TGTGCCAGCAGCCGGGACAGGGGCTACGAGCAGTACTTC. It specifies CASSRDRGYEQYF. V and J are TRBV5-8 and TRBJ2-7; 10 nucleotides line up with TRBD1. The CDR3 is made up of 13 amino acids. The germline CDR1 and CDR2 sequences are SGHTS and YDEGEE. V shed 4 bases, J shed 3 bases, and the junction held 1 base outside the gene matches. The full variable domain, completed using reference TRBV5-8 and TRBJ2-7, is EAGVTQSPTHLIKTRGQQATLRCSPISGHTSVYWYQQALGLGLQFLLWYDEGEERNRGNFPPRFSGRQFPNYSSELNVNALELEDSALYLCASSRDRGYEQYFGPGTRLTVT.

CDR3 sequence: CASSLGSGSYEQYF. Written as DNA, the CDR3 is TGTGCCAGCAGCTTGGGCAGCGGATCCTACGAGCAGTACTTC. V is TRBV5-8 and J is TRBJ2-7; weak D call: TRBD2 (5 bases). This CDR3 is 14 amino acids long. Germline CDR1 is SGHTS and CDR2 is YDEGEE. Trimming stripped 0 bases from V and 1 base from J, with 8 bases between. The complete variable domain, with remaining parts taken from reference TRBV5-8 and TRBJ2-7, reads EAGVTQSPTHLIKTRGQQATLRCSPISGHTSVYWYQQALGLGLQFLLWYDEGEERNRGNFPPRFSGRQFPNYSSELNVNALELEDSALYLCASSLGSGSYEQYFGPGTRLTVT.

V and J are TRBV4-3 and TRBJ1-1; TRBD1 aligns across 8 bases. Per germline, CDR1 LGHNA and CDR2 YSLEER. The CDR3 covers 15 residues. V was clipped by 0 bases and J by 4 bases; unmatched bases: 4. CDR3 sequence: CASSQEAGGVTEAFF. CDR3 DNA sequence: TGCGCCAGCAGCCAAGAGGCAGGGGGCGTCACTGAAGCTTTCTTT.

V gene TRBV2 combines with J gene TRBJ2-7; D gene ambiguous. The V and J ends lost 7 bases and 4 bases respectively, with 14 bases between them. The CDR3 has 13 residues. CDR1 SNHLY and CDR2 FYNNEI come from the germline V gene. The CDR3, as DNA: TGTGCCAGCAAGAGGAACCGCGCGTACGAGCAGTACTTC. Translation gives CASKRNRAYEQYF.

The chain is built from TRBV6-1 and TRBJ2-7, with D uncertain. Between the trimmed V and J ends, which lost 4 bases and 2 bases, there was a span of 9 bases. The CDR3 is 13 residues long. Germline assignment: CDR1 MNHNS and CDR2 SASEGT. The CDR3 reads CASSVERPYEQYF. CDR3 nucleotides: TGTGCCAGCAGTGTAGAGAGGCCCTACGAGCAGTACTTC.

The genes are TRBV6-1 and TRBJ2-5, with 7 bases that match TRBD2. Germline values: CDR1 MNHNS, CDR2 SASEGT. The CDR3 covers 14 residues. The V and J ends lost 7 bases and 5 bases, in that order; junction bases with no gene match: 10. CDR3 in DNA: TGTGCCAGCACCCTGGGGAGGGGCGCCGAGACCCAGTACTTC. Translation: CASTLGRGAETQYF.

The V call is TRBV19, the J call TRBJ2-2; TRBD2 might be the D (5 bases). This CDR3 is built from 14 residues. V lost 0 bases and J 6 bases, leaving 8 bases between the germline ends. Per germline, CDR1 LNHDA and CDR2 SQIVND (reference sequence). As DNA, the CDR3 is TGTGCCAGTAGTATAGATCGAGGGTCCGGGGAGCTGTTTTTT. Its translation: CASSIDRGSGELFF.

This chain joins TRBV5-4 and TRBJ1-1; maybe TRBD1 (6 bases). The length of the CDR3 is 15 residues. Trimming removed 5 bases from V and 1 base from J, with 15 bases in between. Germline V CDR1 and CDR2: SGHNT, YYREEE (reference sequence). The CDR3 is CASRREGVANTEAFF. In DNA, the CDR3 is TGTGCCAGCAGACGCGAGGGGGTGGCGAACACTGAAGCTTTCTTT. The full variable domain, rest sourced from reference TRBV5-4 and TRBJ1-1, is ETGVTQSPTHLIKTRGQQVTLRCSSQSGHNTVSWYQQALGQGPQFIFQYYREEENGRGNFPPRFSGLQFPNYSSELNVNALELDDSALYLCASRREGVANTEAFFGQGTRLTVV.